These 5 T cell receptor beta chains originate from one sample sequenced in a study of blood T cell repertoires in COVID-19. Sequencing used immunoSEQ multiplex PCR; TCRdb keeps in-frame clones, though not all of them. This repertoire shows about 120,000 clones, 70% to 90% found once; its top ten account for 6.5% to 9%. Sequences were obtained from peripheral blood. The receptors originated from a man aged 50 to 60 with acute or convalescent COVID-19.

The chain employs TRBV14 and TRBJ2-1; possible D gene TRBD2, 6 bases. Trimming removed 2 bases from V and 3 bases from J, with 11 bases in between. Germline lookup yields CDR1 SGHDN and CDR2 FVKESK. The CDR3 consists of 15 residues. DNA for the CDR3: TGTGCCAGCAGCCAAATGGGACTCCTCTACAATGAGCAGTTCTTC. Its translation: CASSQMGLLYNEQFF.

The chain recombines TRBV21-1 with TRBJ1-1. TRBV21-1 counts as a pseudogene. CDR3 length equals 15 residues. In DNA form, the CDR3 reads TGTGCCAGCAGCACTGTCGGGGGTCGTAGCACTGAAGCTTTCTTT. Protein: CASSTVGGRSTEAFF.

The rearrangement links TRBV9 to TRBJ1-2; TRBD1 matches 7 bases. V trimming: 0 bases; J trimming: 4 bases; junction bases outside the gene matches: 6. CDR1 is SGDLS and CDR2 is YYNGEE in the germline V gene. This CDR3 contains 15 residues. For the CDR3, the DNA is TGTGCCAGCAGCGTAGCCCGCGGACAGGTCTATGGCTACACCTTC. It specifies CASSVARGQVYGYTF.

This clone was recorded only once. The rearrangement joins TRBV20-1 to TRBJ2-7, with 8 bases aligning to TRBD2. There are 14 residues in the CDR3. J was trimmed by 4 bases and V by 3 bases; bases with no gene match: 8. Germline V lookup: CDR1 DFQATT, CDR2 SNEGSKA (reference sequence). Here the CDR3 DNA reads TGCAGTGCTAGTGTTCGTACTAGCGGTTACGAGCAGTACTTC. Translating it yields CSASVRTSGYEQYF.

Here the CDR3 reads CASSLGLADTGELFF. CDR3 nucleotides: TGCGCCAGCAGCTTGGGACTAGCGGATACCGGGGAGCTGTTTTTT. V usage is TRBV5-1 and J usage is TRBJ2-2, with 9 bases matching TRBD2. This CDR3 has 15 residues. CDR1 and CDR2 from the germline V gene are SGHRS and YFSETQ. Trimming at V came to 0 bases and at J to 5 bases, leaving 2 bases not matched to a gene.